Below, one TCR beta chain is given with its context. The antigen is undetermined. V gave up 9 bases and J gave up 4 bases, with 18 bases separating them. Germline V gene lookup returns CDR1 SNHLY and CDR2 FYNNEI. The CDR3 runs to 14 residues. Researchers used two-round multiplex PCR to amplify TCR beta CDR3 starting from genomic DNA. TRBV and TRBJ genes each had their own specific primers in first-round PCR. TCRdb called the multiplex PCR reads again in MiXCR, with one record for every CDR3 protein. The table shows tens of thousands of distinct CDR3 sequences, with approximately 31% occurring only once. This sample is part of a study of prognosis after radiotherapy for stage I lung cancer. As for the study in general: The patients comprised fewer than 15 men and over 5 women, spanning ages roughly 53 to 84 and having a median of roughly 70 years. Among the patients, four developed distant metastases after radiotherapy at a median of approximately 7 months, and approximately 16 showed no significant progression.

CT and PET/CT found no node involvement in any patient, and none had received chemotherapy or radiotherapy before or had other malignancies. General observations from the study: Unique TCR clone counts went down once patients had stereotactic body radiation therapy, median about 10,000 versus 6,900.

This receptor was identified in a donor aged 50 or older with non-small cell lung cancer. This chain uses TRBV2 with TRBJ1-1; D remains ambiguous. The sequencing here drew on PBMCs, taken before or after stereotactic body radiation therapy (not recorded which). The CDR3 spells CARGSGPPVTEAFF. Written as DNA, the CDR3 is TGTGCCAGAGGGTCAGGACCGCCGGTCACTGAAGCTTTCTTT.